This TCR beta chain was sequenced during a study of cytomegalovirus exposure and HLA in healthy donors. Background on the study: Per a later analysis, the roughly 680 first-cohort and some 130 validation repertoires shared one platform.

Donors came from a validation cohort of over a hundred subjects, distinct from the first 666-subject cohort. Produced via immunoSEQ multiplex PCR; TCRdb's table is partial and in-frame only. Here the sample spans about 150,000 clones, approximately 86% being singletons. The germline V gene encodes CDR1 MNHNS and CDR2 SASEGT. The CDR3 totals 14 residues. V lost 4 bases and J lost 1, with 9 bases in between. Notes on the study in general: First-cohort TCR clusters were later found to tend to co-occur in the roughly 130 validation repertoires. According to the study, roughly 160 TCR beta chains were cytomegalovirus-associated.

In the case of this clone: Its antigen is currently unknown.

J is TRBJ2-3 and V is TRBV6-1, with D perhaps matching TRBD2 (5 bases). This sequence was found in a human donor in good health. The sequenced sample was PBMCs. CDR3 residues: CASSVSEGTDTQYF. CDR3 DNA sequence: TGTGCCAGCAGTGTTAGCGAGGGCACAGATACGCAGTATTTT.